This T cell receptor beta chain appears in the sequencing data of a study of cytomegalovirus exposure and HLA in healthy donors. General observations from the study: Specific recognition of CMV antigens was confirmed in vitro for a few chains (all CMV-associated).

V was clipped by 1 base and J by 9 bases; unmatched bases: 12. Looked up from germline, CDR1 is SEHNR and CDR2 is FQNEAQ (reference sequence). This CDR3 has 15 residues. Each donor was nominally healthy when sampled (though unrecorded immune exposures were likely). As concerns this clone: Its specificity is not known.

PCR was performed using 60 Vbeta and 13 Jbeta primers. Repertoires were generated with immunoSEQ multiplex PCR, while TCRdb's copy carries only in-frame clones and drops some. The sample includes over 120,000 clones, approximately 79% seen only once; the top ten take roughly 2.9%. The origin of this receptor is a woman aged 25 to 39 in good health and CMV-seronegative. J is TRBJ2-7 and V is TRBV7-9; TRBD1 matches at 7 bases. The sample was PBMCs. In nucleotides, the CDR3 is TGTGCCAGCAGCTTAGGGTACAGGGGATACATGGGGCAGTACTTC. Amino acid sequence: CASSLGYRGYMGQYF.